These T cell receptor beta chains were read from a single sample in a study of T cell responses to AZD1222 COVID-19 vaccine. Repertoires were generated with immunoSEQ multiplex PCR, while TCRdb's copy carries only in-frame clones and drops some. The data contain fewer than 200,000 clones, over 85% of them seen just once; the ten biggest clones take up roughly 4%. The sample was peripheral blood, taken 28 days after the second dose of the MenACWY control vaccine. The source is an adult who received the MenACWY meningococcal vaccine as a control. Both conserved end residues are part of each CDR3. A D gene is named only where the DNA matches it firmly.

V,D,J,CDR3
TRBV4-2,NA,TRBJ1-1,CASSQDRYTEAFF
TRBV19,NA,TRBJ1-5,CASSIDRDQPQHF
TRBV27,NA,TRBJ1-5,CASSPWRGNQPQHF
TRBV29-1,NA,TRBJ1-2,CSVGEGGDYGYTF
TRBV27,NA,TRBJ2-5,CASSPLQGSGGDQYF
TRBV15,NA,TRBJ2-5,CATSPGFETQYF
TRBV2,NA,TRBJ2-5,CASSDYTVGTQYF
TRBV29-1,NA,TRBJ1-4,CSVVPSPNEKLFF
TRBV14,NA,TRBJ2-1,CASSQEGSRVF
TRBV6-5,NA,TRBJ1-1,CASLRRTEAFF
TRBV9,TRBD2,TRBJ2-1,CASSVGLAGGHNEQFF
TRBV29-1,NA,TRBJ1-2,CSVAGGDYGYTF